This T cell receptor (beta chain) was recovered during a study of memory CD4+ T cells and cytomegalovirus serostatus. Clones were sequenced by immunoSEQ multiplex PCR, and TCRdb holds only the in-frame ones, with some missing. This table has tens of thousands of clones, approximately 71% appearing once. Germline V gene data show CDR1 as SGHRS and CDR2 as YFSETQ. CDR3 length: 15 amino acids. With 6 bases clipped from V and 2 bases from J, the junction kept 6 bases outside the gene matches. The sort gate was single viable CD3+CD4+CD8-CD45RO+ cells for memory CD4+ T cells. The rearrangement uses TRBV5-1 and TRBJ2-3, with TRBD2 matching 10 bases. Sequencing used memory CD4+ T cells from blood. This TCR was sampled from an adult in good health and CMV-seronegative. The CDR3 DNA reads TGCGCCAGCAAAGCCGGGACTAGCGTCACAGATACGCAGTATTTT. It translates to CASKAGTSVTDTQYF.